The entry that follows covers one T cell receptor (beta chain) sequence. Profiled with immunoSEQ multiplex PCR; TCRdb holds only in-frame clones, not every one. Seen here are almost 550,000 clones, 70% to 80% observed once, and the top ten hold around 0.012%. This record comes from a study of shared T cell receptors in the human thymus. Germline V CDR1 and CDR2: MNHNS, SASEGT. The ends were cut back, 3 bases at V and 0 bases at J, with 9 bases in the middle. The CDR3 contains 15 residues. The same specimen was also included in a second study, on human thymus T cells. From that study: Obtained as resections during corrective heart surgery, the thymus tissue was then studied.

This clonotype was sampled from a boy younger than two with a congenital heart defect. The specimen was thymocytes. The chain couples TRBV6-1 to TRBJ1-5; maybe TRBD1 (6 bases). CDR3 in amino acids: CASSEGGASNQPQHF. CDR3 coding DNA: TGTGCCAGCAGTGAGGGGGGGGCTAGCAATCAGCCCCAGCATTTT.